Listed below are T cell receptor beta chains from one sample, sequenced in a study of shared clonotypes between healthy human individuals. Some clones are missing from TCRdb's copy, which holds only in-frame ones; the method was immunoSEQ multiplex PCR. The sample contains 950,000 to 1,100,000 clones, around 75% of which appear only once. Sequences were obtained from memory CD4+ T cells sorted from blood. The origin of the receptors is a man between 18 and 29 years old in good health. Each CDR3 is given with its conserved first and last residue.

CDR3 length: 14; J gene: TRBJ2-5; V gene: TRBV2; CDR3 protein: CASSSGRAVETQYF
CDR3 length: 13; J gene: TRBJ2-2; V gene: TRBV5-1; CDR3 protein: CASSNSLTGELFF
CDR3 length: 15; J gene: TRBJ1-5; V gene: TRBV23-1; CDR3 protein: CASSHLDRSNQPQHF
CDR3 length: 15; J gene: TRBJ2-7; V gene: TRBV5-1; CDR3 protein: CASSLTGTGAYEQYF
CDR3 length: 14; J gene: TRBJ2-5; V gene: TRBV5-4; CDR3 protein: CASSSGTVQETQYF
CDR3 length: 16; J gene: TRBJ2-3; V gene: TRBV9; CDR3 protein: CASSVGLAGVRDTQYF
CDR3 length: 12; J gene: TRBJ2-5; V gene: TRBV14; CDR3 protein: CATGVTSETQYF
CDR3 length: 14; J gene: TRBJ2-1; V gene: TRBV7-2; CDR3 protein: CASSLGTSQGEQFF
CDR3 length: 15; J gene: TRBJ2-3; V gene: TRBV6-1; CDR3 protein: CASTKLARSTDTQYF
CDR3 length: 17; J gene: TRBJ2-1; V gene: TRBV4-1; CDR3 protein: CASSQGPGVTSYNEQFF
CDR3 length: 18; J gene: TRBJ1-6; V gene: TRBV4-1; CDR3 protein: CASSQDGAGSAYNSPLHF
CDR3 length: 17; J gene: TRBJ2-3; V gene: TRBV10-3; CDR3 protein: CAISESRGGGGTDTQYF
CDR3 length: 15; J gene: TRBJ1-5; V gene: TRBV6-6; CDR3 protein: CASSYLVGANQPQHF
CDR3 length: 14; J gene: TRBJ2-3; V gene: TRBV2; CDR3 protein: CASRRDYPADTQYF
CDR3 length: 13; J gene: TRBJ1-6; V gene: TRBV7-6; CDR3 protein: CASSWRDNSPLHF
CDR3 length: 15; J gene: TRBJ2-1; V gene: TRBV7-2; CDR3 protein: CASSLAWGVYNEQFF
CDR3 length: 14; J gene: TRBJ1-6; V gene: TRBV5-6; CDR3 protein: CASSAGSYNSPLHF
CDR3 length: 12; J gene: TRBJ2-7; V gene: TRBV18; CDR3 protein: CASSPSLYEQYF
CDR3 length: 15; J gene: TRBJ1-5; V gene: TRBV10-3; CDR3 protein: CAISESQQHNQPQHF
CDR3 length: 15; J gene: TRBJ2-5; V gene: TRBV5-4; CDR3 protein: CASSLGQGAGETQYF
CDR3 length: 14; J gene: TRBJ2-7; V gene: TRBV6-6; CDR3 protein: CATSGSDRGGEQYF
CDR3 length: 14; J gene: TRBJ1-1; V gene: TRBV4-1; CDR3 protein: CASSPGWGGTEAFF
CDR3 length: 15; J gene: TRBJ2-1; V gene: TRBV10-3; CDR3 protein: CAISPEAGGYNEQFF
CDR3 length: 16; J gene: TRBJ1-2; V gene: TRBV4-1; CDR3 protein: CASSQEVTGGVRGYTF
CDR3 length: 13; J gene: TRBJ1-2; V gene: TRBV5-4; CDR3 protein: CASSADGNYGYTF
CDR3 length: 15; J gene: TRBJ1-3; V gene: TRBV7-2; CDR3 protein: CASTGRRGPGNTIYF
CDR3 length: 15; J gene: TRBJ1-6; V gene: TRBV7-8; CDR3 protein: CASSSLWEPNSPLHF
CDR3 length: 15; J gene: TRBJ2-7; V gene: TRBV9; CDR3 protein: CASRFGEGRPYEQYF
CDR3 length: 13; J gene: TRBJ1-4; V gene: TRBV6-1; CDR3 protein: CASSDRGGEKLFF
CDR3 length: 13; J gene: TRBJ1-5; V gene: TRBV6-5; CDR3 protein: CASSLSMDQPQHF
CDR3 length: 12; J gene: TRBJ2-7; V gene: TRBV11-2; CDR3 protein: CASSQNRGTQYF
CDR3 length: 12; J gene: TRBJ1-2; V gene: TRBV19; CDR3 protein: CATGQGLYGYTF
CDR3 length: 17; J gene: TRBJ2-2; V gene: TRBV19; CDR3 protein: CATLTGGGGMNTGELFF
CDR3 length: 12; J gene: TRBJ2-7; V gene: TRBV21-1; CDR3 protein: CASSKVVYEQYF
CDR3 length: 14; J gene: TRBJ2-2; V gene: TRBV5-1; CDR3 protein: CASSLVEGSRELFF